This T cell receptor (beta chain) derives from a study of PD-L1 blockade in urothelial cancer. The wider study: Analysis of the blood was performed 3 weeks (second dose) and 6 weeks after treatment start.

Urothelial carcinoma, locally advanced or metastatic, affected the patients. On this clone: Its antigen is unknown.

Assay: immunoSEQ multiplex PCR; the TCRdb copy retains only in-frame clones and omits some. The sample has more than 45,000 clones; 60% to 85% are singletons. General observations from the study: Clonality of blood TCR below the median before treatment predicted better survival.

The CDR3 spans 15 residues. J lost 8 bases, V lost 3 bases, and 12 bases had no gene match. Germline V gene data show CDR1 as SNHLY and CDR2 as FYNNEI. This TCR was recovered from a man between 65 and 80 years old with urothelial cancer. This specimen consisted of PBMCs, obtained around atezolizumab (anti-PD-L1) treatment. This chain connects TRBV2 to TRBJ1-2, with 7 nucleotides matching TRBD1. The chain's CDR3 is CASSEGRGKGKGYTF. In nucleotides, the CDR3 is TGTGCCAGCAGTGAGGGCAGGGGGAAAGGAAAGGGCTACACCTTC.